This TCR beta chain emerged from a study of identical twins. General observations from the study: Some out-of-frame alpha sequences were shared by twins, and these showed excess low generation probability. Out-of-frame sharing of TCR alpha in monozygotic twins was underestimated by models. Within cord blood, abundant beta clonotypes carried fewer insertions, but memory repertoires showed no such trend.

Of note for this clonotype: Its antigen is undetermined.

There are 15 residues in the CDR3. Germline CDR1 and CDR2: SGHAT and FQNNGV. V was clipped by 1 base and J by 0 bases, with 8 bases between them. Unique molecular identifiers were present on cDNA, and template switching added a universal primer site. MiXCR was run by TCRdb on the 5' RACE reads, yielding one entry per CDR3 protein. Seen here are about 530,000 distinct CDR3 sequences, around 15% observed once, and the top ten hold 0.44%. The same sample was also studied in work on yellow fever vaccine responses in identical twins.

This sequence originates from a woman under 30 in good health. Sequenced material: CD4+ T cells sorted from blood. The chain joins TRBV11-2 to TRBJ2-3; no clear D gene. The CDR3 nucleotides are TGTGCCAGCAGCTTAGCACCAGACAGCACAGATACGCAGTATTTT. This sequence encodes CASSLAPDSTDTQYF. Using reference TRBV11-2 and TRBJ2-3 for the parts outside the CDR3, the full variable domain is EAGVAQSPRYKIIEKRQSVAFWCNPISGHATLYWYQQILGQGPKLLIQFQNNGVVDDSQLPKDRFSAERLKGVDSTLKIQPAKLEDSAVYLCASSLAPDSTDTQYFGPGTRLTVL.